The 22 T cell receptor beta chains listed next were all sequenced from one sample in a study of T cell responses to AZD1222 COVID-19 vaccine. Only in-frame clones appear in the TCRdb table, and some are missing; sequencing was by immunoSEQ multiplex PCR. Of 140,000 to 150,000 clones in the sample, around 89% are singletons; the top ten hold around 1.6%. Material: peripheral blood, obtained on day 0 of AZD1222 vaccination. The receptors shown here come from an adult in good health.

V usage is TRBV12-3 or TRBV12-4 and J usage is TRBJ1-2; D gene ambiguous. This CDR3 region has 13 residues. The CDR3 region has the DNA TGTGCTTCCGGCGATAGATATAACTATGGCTACACCTTC. Translated: CASGDRYNYGYTF.

The table lists this clone with a count of one. The chain couples TRBV6-5 to TRBJ1-2, with 11 nucleotides matching TRBD1. Trimming cost V 5 bases and J 0 bases; bases outside gene matches: 2. Germline-derived CDR1 and CDR2 are MNHEY and SVGAGI. This CDR3 comprises 15 residues. The CDR3 loop is CASSPGQGANYGYTF. DNA for the CDR3: TGTGCCAGCAGTCCGGGACAGGGGGCTAACTATGGCTACACCTTC.

This clone was counted between two and nine times. The genes are TRBV7-2 and TRBJ1-2; TRBD1 might be the D (5 bases). The length of the CDR3 is 13 residues. Germline CDR1 is SGHTA and CDR2 is FQGNSA. Trimming pared 2 bases from V and 7 bases from J, leaving 11 bases between. CDR3 region: CASSLSAGLGYTF. In DNA, the CDR3 is TGTGCCAGCAGCTTATCTGCAGGGCTTGGCTACACCTTC.

The count of this clone is one. The chain recombines TRBV19 with TRBJ2-5; D is unclear. CDR1 is LNHDA and CDR2 is SQIVND in the germline V gene (reference sequence). V lost 3 bases and J 2 bases, leaving 10 bases between the germline ends. This CDR3 is built from 14 residues. The CDR3 loop is CASSIPSRQETQYF. The CDR3, as DNA: TGTGCCAGTAGTATCCCCAGCAGGCAAGAGACCCAGTACTTC.

The rearrangement links TRBV7-2 to TRBJ2-1; 9 bases align to TRBD2. From germline, CDR1 is SGHTA and CDR2 FQGNSA. The CDR3 has 16 amino acids. V dropped 5 bases and J dropped 6; count of bases not matched to a gene: 11. CDR3 sequence: CASSARPGLAGNEQFF. DNA for the CDR3: TGTGCCAGCAGCGCGCGCCCGGGACTAGCAGGCAATGAGCAGTTCTTC.

The V gene is TRBV11-2, the J gene TRBJ2-1; D is undetermined. Germline V gives CDR1 SGHAT, CDR2 FQNNGV. This CDR3 is 13 amino acids long. The germline V and J ends were trimmed by 4 bases and 9 bases, with 13 bases remaining between them. The CDR3 sequence: CASSYVSRAEQFF. CDR3 nucleotide sequence: TGTGCCAGCAGCTACGTCTCCCGAGCTGAGCAGTTCTTC.

The chain links TRBV5-4 to TRBJ2-5; TRBD1 agrees at 8 bases. Losses at the gene ends were 1 base for V and 5 bases for J; bases not matched to a gene: 7. The CDR3 loop spans 15 amino acids. Germline-derived CDR1 and CDR2 are SGHNT and YYREEE (reference sequence). CDR3 amino acids: CASSLSPGGAETQYF. The DNA for the CDR3 is TGTGCCAGCAGCTTGTCGCCAGGGGGCGCTGAGACCCAGTACTTC.

The chain combines TRBV19 with TRBJ1-1, with D uncertain. Germline CDR1 is LNHDA and CDR2 is SQIVND (reference sequence). The CDR3 has 15 amino acids. V was pared by 3 bases and J by 0 bases, with 11 bases between. Written as DNA, the CDR3 is TGTGCCAGTAGTATTTCCCCGGATTTGAACACTGAAGCTTTCTTT. This codes for CASSISPDLNTEAFF.

This chain links TRBV12-5 with TRBJ2-5, with D perhaps TRBD1 (6 bases). The germline V gene encodes CDR1 LGHNT and CDR2 FRNRAP. The V end was cut by 1 base, the J end by 1 base, with 13 bases between. This CDR3 comprises 16 residues. CDR3 residues: CASGLGAQGTQETQYF. The CDR3 coding sequence is TGTGCTAGTGGTTTGGGCGCCCAGGGGACCCAAGAGACCCAGTACTTC.

A single count supports this clone. The rearrangement joins TRBV6-1 to TRBJ2-2, with D tentatively TRBD1 (6 bases). Germline assignment: CDR1 MNHNS and CDR2 SASEGT. The CDR3 runs 16 residues. V lost 2 bases to trimming and J lost 5 bases, with 15 bases between them. The CDR3 protein is CASSEIGRGNTGELFF. The CDR3 coding sequence is TGTGCCAGCAGTGAAATTGGCAGGGGAAATACCGGGGAGCTGTTTTTT.

This clone has a single count. The CDR3 reads CASRARTANNPGELFF. CDR3 nucleotides: TGTGCCAGCAGGGCAAGGACAGCCAACAATCCCGGGGAGCTGTTTTTT. The chain carries TRBV7-9 and TRBJ2-2, with D perhaps matching TRBD1 (6 bases). V lost 6 bases, J lost 6 bases, and 20 bases lay in between. This CDR3 region has 16 residues. Germline V gene sequence: CDR1 SEHNR, CDR2 FQNEAQ (reference sequence).

V gene TRBV19 combines with J gene TRBJ2-3; 10 nucleotides agree with TRBD2. Germline V gene sequence: CDR1 LNHDA, CDR2 SQIVND (reference sequence). The CDR3 spans 17 residues. V lost 5 bases, J lost 6 bases, and 14 bases stayed unmatched. CDR3: CASSQFRTSGDRDTQYF. Written as DNA, the CDR3 is TGTGCCAGTAGTCAATTCCGGACTAGCGGAGACAGGGATACGCAGTATTTT. Full variable domain (outside the CDR3, taken from reference TRBV19 and TRBJ2-3): DGGITQSPKYLFRKEGQNVTLSCEQNLNHDAMYWYRQDPGQGLRLIYYSQIVNDFQKGDIAEGYSVSREKKESFPLTVTSAQKNPTAFYLCASSQFRTSGDRDTQYFGPGTRLTVL.

The chain has TRBV20-1 and TRBJ2-1; 7 nucleotides agree with TRBD2. With 3 bases clipped from V and 4 bases from J, the junction kept 6 bases outside the gene matches. CDR1 DFQATT and CDR2 SNEGSKA come from the germline V gene (reference sequence). The CDR3 is 14 amino acids. The CDR3 DNA sequence: TGCAGTGCTAGTCGGCTAGCGGAATACAATGAGCAGTTCTTC. Protein sequence: CSASRLAEYNEQFF.

This clone was seen a single time. Other DNA sequences from this sample encode an identical CDR3 as well. The chain uses TRBV19 and TRBJ2-5; D not resolved. V was cut by 3 bases and J by 4 bases, with 6 bases left in between. In germline, CDR1 is LNHDA, CDR2 SQIVND (reference sequence). The CDR3 is 12 amino acids. This chain's CDR3 is CASSITGETQYF. The CDR3 DNA is TGTGCCAGTAGTATTACCGGAGAGACCCAGTACTTC.

J is TRBJ1-2 and V is TRBV6-5, with 7 bases that match TRBD1. The CDR3 totals 12 residues. In germline, CDR1 is MNHEY, CDR2 SVGAGI. With V trimmed by 4 bases and J by 5 bases, 1 base remained unmatched. CDR3 amino acids: CASSFRGYGYTF. The DNA of the CDR3 is TGTGCCAGCAGTTTCAGGGGGTATGGCTACACCTTC.

The chain employs TRBV5-6 and TRBJ1-5; D is unresolved. Looked up from germline, CDR1 is SGHDT and CDR2 is YYEEEE. The CDR3 runs to 14 residues. V was trimmed by 0 bases and J by 4 bases, leaving 8 bases between them. The CDR3 DNA reads as TGTGCCAGCAGCTTGGGGGCAGGTAATCAGCCCCAGCATTTT. Translated, it gives CASSLGAGNQPQHF.

The genes are TRBV6-5 and TRBJ1-2; D is possibly TRBD1 (5 bases). Per germline, CDR1 MNHEY and CDR2 SVGAGI. The CDR3 runs 14 residues. The V end lost 4 bases, the J end lost 1 base, and 10 bases lay between the germline ends. DNA of the CDR3: TGTGCCAGCAGTTCACTGGGGCTTAACTATGGCTACACCTTC. This translates into CASSSLGLNYGYTF.

V is TRBV3-1 (or the pseudogene TRBV3-2) and J is TRBJ1-6, with TRBD1 matching 8 bases. Germline CDR1 LGHDT, CDR2 YNNKEL (reference sequence). Losses at the gene ends were 5 bases for V and 9 bases for J; bases not matched to a gene: 6. The CDR3 is 14 amino acids. The CDR3 spells CASSADRETSPLHF. The CDR3 DNA reads TGTGCCAGCAGCGCGGACAGGGAAACTTCACCCCTCCACTTT.

J is TRBJ1-4 and V is TRBV28, with 11 bases lining up with TRBD1. The V gene end was trimmed by 6 bases and the J gene end by 1 base; junction bases not matched to a gene: 1. There are 15 residues in the CDR3. Germline V gene lookup returns CDR1 MDHEN and CDR2 SYDVKM. The CDR3 sequence is CASRDRGRTNEKLFF. CDR3 sequence (DNA): TGTGCCAGCAGGGACAGGGGGCGAACTAATGAAAAACTGTTTTTT.

The chain links TRBV11-2 to TRBJ1-2; D might be TRBD1 (5 bases). CDR1 and CDR2 (germline): SGHAT, FQNNGV. This CDR3 is 15 amino acids long. V lost 5 bases and J 3 bases, leaving 16 bases between the germline ends. The CDR3 is CASSRIGDQYYGYTF. CDR3 nucleotide sequence: TGTGCCAGCAGCCGGATAGGGGATCAGTACTATGGCTACACCTTC. Filled out from reference TRBV11-2 and TRBJ1-2, the complete variable domain reads EAGVAQSPRYKIIEKRQSVAFWCNPISGHATLYWYQQILGQGPKLLIQFQNNGVVDDSQLPKDRFSAERLKGVDSTLKIQPAKLEDSAVYLCASSRIGDQYYGYTFGSGTRLTVV.

This sequence joins TRBV4-1 and TRBJ2-1; D remains ambiguous. Per germline, CDR1 MGHRA and CDR2 YSYEKL. V lost 1 base to trimming and J lost 10 bases, with 11 bases between them. This CDR3 contains 13 residues. CDR3 protein: CASSQVGTDEQFF. The DNA of the CDR3 is TGCGCCAGCAGCCAAGTTGGCACAGACGAGCAGTTCTTC.

The chain couples TRBV18 to TRBJ1-3, with 8 nucleotides matching TRBD1. This CDR3 has 15 amino acids. Germline V gives CDR1 KGHSH, CDR2 LQKENI. The ends lost 6 bases at V and 4 bases at J; junction bases unmatched: 8. DNA for the CDR3: TGTGCCAGCTCTTCGGACAGGGTGAGAGGAAACACCATATATTTT. Residues: CASSSDRVRGNTIYF.